This passage covers 27 T cell receptor beta chains from one sample sequenced in a study of OX40 agonist ivuxolimab in advanced cancers. Data came from immunoSEQ multiplex PCR; TCRdb stores just in-frame clones and leaves some out. This table holds fewer than 90,000 clones, roughly nine tenths found once. The sequencing here drew on CD4+ or CD8+ T cells sorted from blood, taken in a trial of the OX40 agonist ivuxolimab. These receptors all come from an adult with an advanced solid tumor such as melanoma, head and neck, liver or kidney cancer.

V usage is TRBV19 and J usage is TRBJ1-1; D ambiguous. V lost 7 bases and J 4 bases, leaving 13 bases between the germline ends. The CDR3 runs 13 residues. Germline CDR1 LNHDA, CDR2 SQIVND (reference sequence). The DNA for the CDR3 is TGTGCCAGTAAAGTAGGGCTGGCCACTGAAGCTTTCTTT. As protein: CASKVGLATEAFF.

This rearrangement joins TRBV4-1 to TRBJ2-1, with 12 nucleotides matching TRBD2. The V gene end was trimmed by 4 bases and the J gene end by 10 bases; junction bases not matched to a gene: 20. This CDR3 contains 19 residues. Germline values: CDR1 MGHRA, CDR2 YSYEKL. In DNA, the CDR3 is TGCGCCAGCAGCCGTACCAGCCCTAGCGGGGGGGCTGAGTCAGGGGAGCAGTTCTTC. It yields the protein CASSRTSPSGGAESGEQFF.

This clone was detected only a few times. This chain links TRBV7-9 with TRBJ2-7; D possibly corresponds to TRBD1 (6 bases). With 3 bases removed from V and 3 bases from J, the gap between germline ends came to 12 bases. The CDR3 loop spans 14 amino acids. Germline V gene data show CDR1 as SEHNR and CDR2 as FQNEAQ (reference sequence). The CDR3 protein is CASSLDSRRYEQYF. The CDR3 nucleotides read TGTGCCAGCAGCTTGGACAGCAGGCGCTACGAGCAGTACTTC. Drawing the rest from reference TRBV7-9 and TRBJ2-7, the complete variable domain is DTGVSQNPRHKITKRGQNVTFRCDPISEHNRLYWYRQTLGQGPEFLTYFQNEAQLEKSRLLSDRFSAERPKGSFSTLEIQRTEQGDSAMYLCASSLDSRRYEQYFGPGTRLTVT.

The genes are TRBV5-1 and TRBJ2-3; 9 bases are shared with TRBD1. Trimming removed 4 bases from V and 6 bases from J; junction bases left unmatched: 6. Germline V CDR1 and CDR2: SGHRS, YFSETQ. The CDR3 loop spans 14 amino acids. In DNA form, the CDR3 reads TGCGCCAGCAGCCACGGACAGGGGAGGGATACGCAGTATTTT. Its translation is CASSHGQGRDTQYF.

V and J are TRBV4-1 and TRBJ2-1, with 10 nucleotides matching TRBD2. The CDR3 is 16 residues long. The junction had 7 bases not matched to a gene; V was cut back by 2 bases and J by 6 bases. The germline V gene encodes CDR1 MGHRA and CDR2 YSYEKL. The CDR3 protein is CASSQNSGGAGNEQFF. CDR3 sequence (DNA): TGCGCCAGCAGCCAAAACAGCGGGGGGGCAGGCAATGAGCAGTTCTTC.

This clone came up a few times. This sequence joins TRBV9 and TRBJ2-2; 8 bases align to TRBD2. Per germline, CDR1 SGDLS and CDR2 YYNGEE. The CDR3 loop spans 14 amino acids. The ends lost 0 bases at V and 5 bases at J; junction bases unmatched: 0. The CDR3 region is CASSVERETGELFF. The CDR3 nucleotides are TGTGCCAGCAGCGTAGAGCGGGAGACCGGGGAGCTGTTTTTT.

The genes are TRBV4-2 and TRBJ2-7; D is possibly TRBD2 (6 bases). In germline, CDR1 is LGHNA, CDR2 YNFKEQ. The CDR3 is 16 residues long. Deletions cut 0 bases from V and 7 bases from J, with 19 bases between. CDR3 sequence: CASSQEGGRATGEQYF. In DNA form, the CDR3 reads TGTGCCAGCAGCCAAGAGGGAGGACGGGCCACCGGGGAGCAGTACTTC.

The chain has TRBV6-4 and TRBJ1-1, with D possibly matching TRBD1 (5 bases). Germline values: CDR1 MRHNA, CDR2 SNTAGT. Trimming cost V 3 bases and J 2 bases, with 13 bases left between them. The CDR3 runs 15 residues. CDR3 protein: CASSEGLPGNTEAFF. CDR3 in DNA: TGTGCCAGCAGTGAGGGACTCCCGGGCAACACTGAAGCTTTCTTT.

The chain links TRBV6-1 to TRBJ2-7; D is unclear. Trimming cost V 0 bases and J 2 bases, with 8 bases left between them. This CDR3 comprises 14 residues. Per the germline V gene, CDR1 is MNHNS and CDR2 is SASEGT. In DNA form, the CDR3 reads TGTGCCAGCAGTGAAGCTTCCTACACCTACGAGCAGTACTTC. Translated: CASSEASYTYEQYF.

This clone was counted between two and nine times. The chain is built from TRBV30 and TRBJ1-4; maybe TRBD1 (6 bases). The germline CDR1 and CDR2 sequences are GTSNPN and SVGIG (reference sequence). The CDR3 covers 15 residues. Trimming pared 1 base from V and 3 bases from J, leaving 12 bases between. The CDR3 DNA reads TGTGCCTGGAGTGACGGGGGCTTGGCTAATGAAAAACTGTTTTTT. Its protein product is CAWSDGGLANEKLFF.

The chain combines TRBV11-2 with TRBJ2-3, with 8 bases fitting TRBD2. CDR1 SGHAT and CDR2 FQNNGV come from the germline V gene. V dropped 8 bases and J dropped 4; count of bases not matched to a gene: 11. The CDR3 spans 15 residues. The CDR3 is CASEKERESPDTQYF. The CDR3 DNA is TGTGCCAGCGAAAAAGAGCGGGAGTCCCCAGATACGCAGTATTTT. The variable domain in full, completed from reference TRBV11-2 and TRBJ2-3, reads EAGVAQSPRYKIIEKRQSVAFWCNPISGHATLYWYQQILGQGPKLLIQFQNNGVVDDSQLPKDRFSAERLKGVDSTLKIQPAKLEDSAVYLCASEKERESPDTQYFGPGTRLTVL.

J is TRBJ2-3 and V is TRBV2, with 10 bases fitting TRBD1. The germline gives CDR1 SNHLY, CDR2 FYNNEI. V gave up 6 bases and J gave up 5 bases; unmatched junction bases: 11. The CDR3 runs to 16 residues. CDR3 coding DNA: TGTGCCAGCAGCGTTCGGGACAGGGGCGCGATAGATACGCAGTATTTT. It encodes CASSVRDRGAIDTQYF.

The chain has TRBV7-2 and TRBJ2-2, with 8 positions matching TRBD2. CDR3 length equals 16 residues. CDR1 is SGHTA, CDR2 FQGNSA, per germline. V gave up 5 bases and J gave up 7 bases; unmatched junction bases: 12. The CDR3 DNA reads TGTGCCAGCAGCCAGCAAAGCGGGAGTGTTGGCGGGGAGCTGTTTTTT. It encodes CASSQQSGSVGGELFF.

The genes are TRBV19 and TRBJ1-3; a weak D match, TRBD1 (5 bases). The length of the CDR3 is 14 residues. The germline V and J ends were trimmed by 5 bases and 2 bases, with 10 bases remaining between them. The germline CDR1 and CDR2 sequences are LNHDA and SQIVND (reference sequence). CDR3 sequence reads: CASSPRGPGNTIYF. The DNA of the CDR3 is TGTGCCAGTAGTCCGAGGGGACCTGGAAACACCATATATTTT.

The chain carries TRBV7-3 and TRBJ1-2; 7 positions match TRBD1. V dropped 2 bases and J dropped 3; count of bases not matched to a gene: 3. This CDR3 has 14 amino acids. In germline, CDR1 is SGHTA, CDR2 FQGTGA. The CDR3 here is CASSLSDRDYGYTF. DNA for the CDR3: TGTGCCAGCAGCTTATCCGACAGGGACTATGGCTACACCTTC.

This clone appeared a few times. V gene TRBV28 combines with J gene TRBJ1-2, with 7 positions matching TRBD1. CDR3 length: 14 residues. The trim removed 6 bases at V and 5 bases at J, leaving 9 bases unmatched. Germline V lookup: CDR1 MDHEN, CDR2 SYDVKM. CDR3 nucleotide sequence: TGTGCCAGCAGCCGCGGGCAGGGGGTTTATGGCTACACCTTC. This gives the protein CASSRGQGVYGYTF.

The chain has TRBV28 and TRBJ2-7, with 7 bases matching TRBD2. Trimming cost V 5 bases and J 3 bases; bases outside gene matches: 7. This CDR3 comprises 14 residues. Germline CDR1 is MDHEN and CDR2 is SYDVKM. The CDR3: CASSGGGSNYEQYV. CDR3 nucleotides: TGTGCCAGCAGTGGGGGAGGGTCGAACTACGAGCAGTACGTC.

This clone has just a few counts. Additional DNA sequences in this sample encode the identical CDR3. The chain uses TRBV7-2 and TRBJ2-3; D is undetermined. CDR3 length: 11 residues. Trimming shortened V by 3 bases and J by 4 bases, and 2 bases separated the two germline ends. In germline, CDR1 is SGHTA, CDR2 FQGNSA. CDR3 loop: CASSLSDTQYF. The DNA for the CDR3 is TGTGCCAGCAGCTTGTCAGATACGCAGTATTTT.

The chain uses TRBV18 and TRBJ1-6; a weak D match, TRBD1 (5 bases). Trimming removed 2 bases from V and 11 bases from J, with 22 bases in between. The CDR3 contains 17 residues. Germline assignment: CDR1 KGHSH and CDR2 LQKENI. The CDR3, as DNA: TGTGCCAGCTCACCAGGGGCCTCCAGAGGGTTGTACCCACCCCTCCACTTT. Translation: CASSPGASRGLYPPLHF. The full variable domain, completed using reference TRBV18 and TRBJ1-6, is NAGVMQNPRHLVRRRGQEARLRCSPMKGHSHVYWYRQLPEEGLKFMVYLQKENIIDESGMPKERFSAEFPKEGPSILRIQQVVRGDSAAYFCASSPGASRGLYPPLHFGNGTRLTVT.

CDR3 amino acids: CSVEHSTPGFGEQYF. In DNA, the CDR3 is TGCAGCGTCGAACACAGCACCCCAGGTTTTGGCGAGCAGTACTTC. The chain is built from TRBV29-1 and TRBJ2-7; unclear D gene. The germline V and J ends were trimmed by 6 bases and 6 bases, with 24 bases remaining between them. Germline CDR1 is SQVTM and CDR2 is ANQGSEA. The CDR3 length is 15 residues.

The chain has TRBV7-3 and TRBJ2-5, with TRBD2 matching 9 bases. The germline V gene encodes CDR1 SGHTA and CDR2 FQGTGA. V lost 5 bases, J lost 2 bases, and 9 bases stayed unmatched. This CDR3 comprises 16 residues. The DNA for the CDR3 is TGTGCCAGCAGCCTGGGACTAGCCCCCCGACAAGAGACCCAGTACTTC. As protein: CASSLGLAPRQETQYF.

The chain carries TRBV13 and TRBJ2-2, with 11 bases fitting TRBD1. This CDR3 is 19 amino acids long. After removal of 5 bases from V and 3 bases from J, the junction contained 14 bases not matched to a gene. Germline CDR1 PRHDT, CDR2 FYEKMQ (reference sequence). CDR3 in amino acids: CASSAYTGTGGPYTGELFF. The CDR3 DNA reads TGTGCCAGCAGCGCGTACACCGGGACAGGGGGTCCGTACACCGGGGAGCTGTTTTTT.

The chain couples TRBV2 to TRBJ2-3, with a possible D match to TRBD2 (6 bases). Germline CDR1 and CDR2: SNHLY and FYNNEI. This CDR3 region has 13 residues. Deletions cut 5 bases from V and 4 bases from J, with 10 bases between. In DNA, the CDR3 is TGTGCCAGCAGTCGACGACTAGCAGATACGCAGTATTTT. The encoded protein is CASSRRLADTQYF.

The V gene is TRBV7-2, the J gene TRBJ2-1; the match to TRBD1 covers 7 bases. The CDR3 has 15 amino acids. Germline V CDR1 and CDR2: SGHTA, FQGNSA. V lost 5 bases, J lost 1 base, and 5 bases stayed unmatched. In nucleotides, the CDR3 is TGTGCCAGCAGCCAAGGGACAGAATCCTACAATGAGCAGTTCTTC. Translating it yields CASSQGTESYNEQFF. Full variable domain (missing parts from reference TRBV7-2 and TRBJ2-1): GAGVSQSPSNKVTEKGKDVELRCDPISGHTALYWYRQSLGQGLEFLIYFQGNSAPDKSGLPSDRFSAERTGGSVSTLTIQRTQQEDSAVYLCASSQGTESYNEQFFGPGTRLTVL.

The chain uses TRBV28 and TRBJ2-7, with 7 bases aligning to TRBD1. V dropped 5 bases and J dropped 3; count of bases not matched to a gene: 10. The germline CDR1 and CDR2 sequences are MDHEN and SYDVKM. The CDR3 is 15 residues long. The CDR3 here is CASSPHAAGGYEQYV. CDR3 nucleotide sequence: TGTGCCAGCAGTCCTCACGCGGCAGGGGGCTACGAGCAGTACGTC.

The chain combines TRBV7-9 with TRBJ1-1, with 7 bases lining up with TRBD1. Germline CDR1 and CDR2: SEHNR and FQNEAQ (reference sequence). This CDR3 is 14 amino acids long. V was pared by 9 bases and J by 2 bases, with 9 bases of the junction left unmatched. CDR3 DNA: TGTGCCAGTTCCAGGGGGGCAGTTAACACTGAAGCTTTCTTT. Protein: CASSRGAVNTEAFF. The full variable domain, rest sourced from reference TRBV7-9 and TRBJ1-1, is DTGVSQNPRHKITKRGQNVTFRCDPISEHNRLYWYRQTLGQGPEFLTYFQNEAQLEKSRLLSDRFSAERPKGSFSTLEIQRTEQGDSAMYLCASSRGAVNTEAFFGQGTRLTVV.

This rearrangement joins TRBV6-5 to TRBJ1-2; D is uncertain. The V end was cut by 0 bases, the J end by 7 bases, with 9 bases between. The length of the CDR3 is 13 residues. Germline V gives CDR1 MNHEY, CDR2 SVGAGI. CDR3 nucleotide sequence: TGTGCCAGCAGTTACTCGAACAGAGGTGGCTACACCTTC. Residues: CASSYSNRGGYTF.